These 14 T cell receptor beta chains share one sample of origin, sequenced in a study of blood T cell repertoires in COVID-19. The assay was immunoSEQ multiplex PCR, and TCRdb's table has in-frame clones only and misses some. The repertoire holds around 270,000 clones, with around 87% as singletons. The specimen sequenced was peripheral blood. These receptors came from a woman aged 50 to 65 with acute or convalescent COVID-19.

This clone has a single count. The chain couples TRBV18 to TRBJ1-1; 9 positions match TRBD1. The CDR3 runs to 13 residues. Germline V CDR1 and CDR2: KGHSH, LQKENI. The junction had 3 bases not matched to a gene; V was cut back by 6 bases and J by 4 bases. The CDR3: CASSRTGATEAFF. CDR3 DNA sequence: TGTGCCAGCTCTCGGACAGGGGCCACTGAAGCTTTCTTT. Full variable domain (rest looked up from reference TRBV18 and TRBJ1-1): NAGVMQNPRHLVRRRGQEARLRCSPMKGHSHVYWYRQLPEEGLKFMVYLQKENIIDESGMPKERFSAEFPKEGPSILRIQQVVRGDSAAYFCASSRTGATEAFFGQGTRLTVV.

The chain links TRBV14 to TRBJ2-5; TRBD1 aligns across 9 bases. Germline values: CDR1 SGHDN, CDR2 FVKESK. The V and J ends lost 4 bases and 6 bases, in that order; junction bases with no gene match: 6. This CDR3 contains 14 residues. The CDR3 DNA reads as TGTGCCAGCAGCCGCACAGGGGGCAGTAAGACCCAGTACTTC. Its translation is CASSRTGGSKTQYF.

V gene TRBV9 combines with J gene TRBJ2-1; 14 nucleotides line up with TRBD2. Per the germline V gene, CDR1 is SGDLS and CDR2 is YYNGEE. The CDR3 is made up of 20 amino acids. The ends lost 4 bases at V and 5 bases at J; junction bases unmatched: 17. CDR3 nucleotides: TGTGCCAGCAGCCCAGCCGGCCTGACTAGCGGGAGGGAGAAAAACAATGAGCAGTTCTTC. Encoded protein: CASSPAGLTSGREKNNEQFF.

CDR3 protein: CATSDFGGGVETQYF. In nucleotides, the CDR3 is TGTGCCACCAGTGATTTTGGAGGGGGGGTAGAGACCCAGTACTTC. This chain connects TRBV24-1 to TRBJ2-5; D is possibly TRBD2 (7 bases). Between the trimmed V and J ends, which lost 1 base and 4 bases, there was a span of 12 bases. The CDR3 is made up of 15 amino acids. The germline gives CDR1 KGHDR, CDR2 SFDVKD.

The chain uses TRBV4-2 and TRBJ2-1, with a weak D call TRBD2 (6 bases). In germline, CDR1 is LGHNA, CDR2 YNFKEQ. The CDR3 contains 13 residues. V was trimmed by 3 bases and J by 7 bases, leaving 10 bases between them. CDR3 sequence: CASSHQEGNEQFF. CDR3 DNA sequence: TGTGCCAGCAGCCACCAGGAGGGGAATGAGCAGTTCTTC.

This rearrangement joins TRBV9 to TRBJ1-3; D possibly corresponds to TRBD1 (6 bases). Trimming took 4 bases from V and 4 from J, leaving 9 bases between them. Germline CDR1 is SGDLS and CDR2 is YYNGEE. The CDR3 consists of 13 residues. The DNA of the CDR3 is TGTGCCAGCAGCACCGGGACAGGAAACACCATATATTTT. Its protein is CASSTGTGNTIYF.

This clone was observed a handful of times. The chain has TRBV4-1 and TRBJ2-7; D unresolved. CDR3 length: 18 amino acids. V lost 5 bases to trimming and J lost 4 bases, with 27 bases between them. Germline loops: CDR1 MGHRA, CDR2 YSYEKL. The CDR3 sequence is CASSNIVPHESEPYEQYF. The CDR3 DNA follows: TGCGCCAGCAGCAATATCGTCCCCCACGAGTCCGAACCTTACGAGCAGTACTTC.

This clone was seen a single time. The chain joins TRBV6-5 to TRBJ1-1; D unclear. CDR1 and CDR2 from the germline V gene are MNHEY and SVGAGI. Trimming shortened V by 6 bases and J by 6 bases, and 14 bases separated the two germline ends. CDR3 size: 13 residues. Here the CDR3 DNA reads TGTGCCAGCAGCCCCCGAGGGAATTCTGAAGCTTTCTTT. As protein: CASSPRGNSEAFF.

The chain is built from TRBV9 and TRBJ2-1; D might be TRBD2 (9 bases). This CDR3 spans 21 amino acids. Germline values: CDR1 SGDLS, CDR2 YYNGEE. The V end was cut by 0 bases, the J end by 2 bases, with 27 bases between. This chain's CDR3 is CASSVAASGTGLASTYNEQFF. CDR3 bases: TGTGCCAGCAGCGTAGCGGCTAGCGGGACAGGTCTGGCTTCAACCTACAATGAGCAGTTCTTC.

This rearrangement joins TRBV28 to TRBJ1-2, with D tentatively TRBD1 (6 bases). The CDR3 totals 17 residues. The V end lost 8 bases, the J end lost 4 bases, and 26 bases lay between the germline ends. The V gene's germline CDR1 is MDHEN and CDR2 SYDVKM. The CDR3 sequence is CASQEDSRISNPYGYTF. The CDR3, as DNA: TGTGCCAGCCAGGAGGACAGCCGGATCTCCAACCCCTATGGCTACACCTTC.

V gene TRBV7-6 combines with J gene TRBJ2-7, with TRBD2 as a possible D gene (6 bases). The CDR3 runs 16 residues. Germline CDR1 SGHVS, CDR2 FNYEAQ. V lost 2 bases and J 3 bases, leaving 17 bases between the germline ends. CDR3 in DNA: TGTGCCAGCAGCTTAACGGTGGGGGGAAAGGGCTACGAGCAGTACTTC. Residues: CASSLTVGGKGYEQYF.

The V gene is TRBV10-3, the J gene TRBJ2-5, with 10 positions matching TRBD2. Unmatched junction bases numbered 5, after V lost 3 bases and J lost 1 base. Germline loops: CDR1 ENHRY, CDR2 SYGVKD. This CDR3 is built from 16 residues. This CDR3 reads CAISDVGLAAQETQYF. DNA of the CDR3: TGTGCCATCAGTGATGTTGGACTAGCGGCCCAAGAGACCCAGTACTTC.

The V gene is TRBV18, the J gene TRBJ1-5, with TRBD1 matching over 7 bases. The ends lost 6 bases at V and 6 bases at J; junction bases unmatched: 14. The CDR3 runs 16 residues. Looked up from germline, CDR1 is KGHSH and CDR2 is LQKENI. The CDR3 sequence: CASSTGTDPFGQPQHF. In DNA, the CDR3 is TGTGCCAGCTCGACCGGGACAGACCCTTTCGGTCAGCCCCAGCATTTT.

J is TRBJ2-3 and V is TRBV5-1, with 7 bases aligning to TRBD2. Germline CDR1 and CDR2: SGHRS and YFSETQ. CDR3 size: 16 residues. The trim removed 5 bases at V and 2 bases at J, leaving 11 bases unmatched. The CDR3 loop is CASRGSGGLYTDTQYF. CDR3 DNA: TGCGCCAGCAGAGGTTCGGGGGGTCTCTACACAGATACGCAGTATTTT.